A single sample gave rise to the 31 T cell receptor beta chains below, sequenced in a study of Ad26.COV2.S vaccination and SARS-CoV-2 variants. Documented treatment: about 20 received Ad26.COV2.S at low or high dose, single or two shots; about 5 received placebo; per-sample allocation not given. Collection of samples fell on day 63 after the first vaccine or placebo injection. Generated by immunoSEQ multiplex PCR, the TCRdb table keeps only in-frame clones and is missing some. The sample lists 400,000 or so clones; about 85% were seen once. The starting material was peripheral blood, obtained in a trial of Ad26.COV2.S vaccine versus placebo. These receptors were taken from a person aged 18-60 years who received the Ad26.COV2.S COVID-19 vaccine or a placebo.

The genes are TRBV18 and TRBJ1-2, with 9 bases that match TRBD1. Germline CDR1 KGHSH, CDR2 LQKENI. Unmatched junction bases numbered 3, after V lost 0 bases and J lost 4 bases. The length of the CDR3 is 15 residues. Here the CDR3 reads CASSPPGQGFYGYTF. DNA of the CDR3: TGTGCCAGCTCACCACCGGGACAGGGATTCTATGGCTACACCTTC. Looking up the rest from reference TRBV18 and TRBJ1-2 gives the full variable domain: NAGVMQNPRHLVRRRGQEARLRCSPMKGHSHVYWYRQLPEEGLKFMVYLQKENIIDESGMPKERFSAEFPKEGPSILRIQQVVRGDSAAYFCASSPPGQGFYGYTFGSGTRLTVV.

The rearrangement links TRBV5-1 to TRBJ2-7; unclear D gene. Germline loops: CDR1 SGHRS, CDR2 YFSETQ. V lost 5 bases and J lost 2, with 8 bases in between. The CDR3 covers 12 residues. CDR3 DNA sequence: TGCGCCAGCAGTGGCAGCACCTACGAGCAGTACTTC. It encodes CASSGSTYEQYF.

This clone was counted between two and nine times. V and J are TRBV2 and TRBJ2-7; D is undetermined. Germline CDR1 reads SNHLY; CDR2 reads FYNNEI. The CDR3 runs to 13 residues. The V end was cut by 2 bases, the J end by 4 bases, with 9 bases between. CDR3: CASSERTEYEQYF. The CDR3 nucleotides are TGTGCCAGCAGTGAACGGACGGAGTACGAGCAGTACTTC.

The V call is TRBV2, the J call TRBJ1-3, with D perhaps TRBD1 (6 bases). This CDR3 is 13 amino acids long. Looked up from germline, CDR1 is SNHLY and CDR2 is FYNNEI. V was clipped by 6 bases and J by 2 bases, with 8 bases between them. CDR3 DNA: TGTGCCAGCAGCGGGGACACTGGAAACACCATATATTTT. Its translation: CASSGDTGNTIYF.

The gene calls are TRBV11-2 and TRBJ2-3; TRBD2 agrees at 13 bases. Germline V gene sequence: CDR1 SGHAT, CDR2 FQNNGV. V lost 6 bases and J lost 2; bases outside the gene matches: 5. The CDR3 extends over 16 amino acids. Here the CDR3 DNA reads TGTGCCAGCAGTAGACTAGCGGGGGGTTTCACAGATACGCAGTATTTT. Translating gives CASSRLAGGFTDTQYF. Full variable domain (remainder filled in from reference TRBV11-2 and TRBJ2-3): EAGVAQSPRYKIIEKRQSVAFWCNPISGHATLYWYQQILGQGPKLLIQFQNNGVVDDSQLPKDRFSAERLKGVDSTLKIQPAKLEDSAVYLCASSRLAGGFTDTQYFGPGTRLTVL.

V gene TRBV6-5 combines with J gene TRBJ2-1; the D is unclear. The CDR3 is made up of 11 amino acids. V gave up 7 bases and J gave up 8 bases, with 9 bases separating them. CDR1 is MNHEY and CDR2 is SVGAGI in the germline V gene. The CDR3 DNA follows: TGTGCCAGCAAATCTGTGTATGAGCAGTTCTTC. It translates to CASKSVYEQFF.

This chain links TRBV14 with TRBJ1-6, with D perhaps matching TRBD1 (6 bases). The CDR3 has 13 amino acids. Looked up from germline, CDR1 is SGHDN and CDR2 is FVKESK. The germline V and J ends were trimmed by 5 bases and 7 bases, with 9 bases remaining between them. The CDR3 reads CASSGRGNSPLHF. In nucleotides, the CDR3 is TGTGCCAGCAGCGGCAGGGGAAATTCACCCCTCCACTTT.

This clone was recorded at least ten times. The CDR3 sequence: CASSQPDRGPYEQYF. The CDR3 coding sequence is TGCGCCAGCAGTCAACCCGACAGGGGGCCCTACGAGCAGTACTTC. The chain is built from TRBV23-1 and TRBJ2-7; 10 bases agree with TRBD1. TRBV23-1 is classed as an ORF, of uncertain function. This CDR3 has 15 residues. Trimming removed 2 bases from V and 2 bases from J; junction bases left unmatched: 3.

The chain combines TRBV20-1 with TRBJ1-3, with unresolved D. The CDR3 runs 11 residues. Germline assignment: CDR1 DFQATT and CDR2 SNEGSKA (reference sequence). The germline V and J ends were trimmed by 6 bases and 7 bases, with 10 bases remaining between them. CDR3 coding DNA: TGCAGTGCCGAGGTGGACAACACCATATATTTT. Its translation: CSAEVDNTIYF.

The chain carries TRBV5-1 and TRBJ1-1; D remains unclear. Germline V CDR1 and CDR2: SGHRS, YFSETQ. This CDR3 is 15 amino acids long. V was trimmed by 0 bases and J by 4 bases, leaving 13 bases between them. The CDR3 reads CASSLASGEATEAFF. Here the CDR3 DNA reads TGCGCCAGCAGCTTGGCTAGCGGGGAGGCCACTGAAGCTTTCTTT.

The CDR3 nucleotides are TGCACCAGCAGCCAAGCGTCAGTGACTGAGCAGTTCTTC. This encodes CTSSQASVTEQFF. This chain uses TRBV1 with TRBJ2-1. TRBV1 corresponds to a pseudogene. The CDR3 length is 13 residues.

The chain uses TRBV3-1 (or the pseudogene TRBV3-2) and TRBJ2-1, with unresolved D. This CDR3 is 13 amino acids long. Looked up from germline, CDR1 is LGHDT and CDR2 is YNNKEL (reference sequence). The ends were cut back, 0 bases at V and 8 bases at J, with 8 bases in the middle. The CDR3 sequence: CASSQDPAYEQFF. The DNA for the CDR3 is TGTGCCAGCAGCCAAGATCCGGCCTATGAGCAGTTCTTC.

The V call is TRBV20-1, the J call TRBJ1-5; D is perhaps TRBD1 (6 bases). V was trimmed by 3 bases and J by 7 bases, leaving 10 bases between them. This CDR3 comprises 12 residues. Germline CDR1 is DFQATT and CDR2 is SNEGSKA (reference sequence). CDR3 nucleotides: TGCAGTGCTAGTTCAGGGGTCCAGCCCCAGCATTTT. Translation: CSASSGVQPQHF.

The rearrangement uses TRBV10-3 and TRBJ1-1; possibly TRBD1 for D (5 bases). V was shortened by 5 bases and J by 1 base, with 8 bases between the two germline ends. CDR1 ENHRY and CDR2 SYGVKD come from the germline V gene. The CDR3 runs 13 residues. The CDR3 nucleotides are TGTGCCATCAGTAGAGGACAGAACACTGAAGCTTTCTTT. As protein: CAISRGQNTEAFF.

The chain joins TRBV3-1 (or the pseudogene TRBV3-2) to TRBJ1-2; no reliable D call. The CDR3 loop spans 13 amino acids. Trimming left V 4 bases short and J 5 bases short, with 11 bases between. The germline CDR1 and CDR2 sequences are LGHDT and YNNKEL (reference sequence). This CDR3 is CASSLTPGYGYTF. CDR3 nucleotides: TGTGCCAGCAGCCTCACACCTGGGTATGGCTACACCTTC.

CDR3 nucleotides: TGTGCCAGCAGTGAAAATCAGGGAGTTGGTCACGAGCAGTACTTC. Translation: CASSENQGVGHEQYF. The chain carries TRBV6-1 and TRBJ2-7; D possibly matches TRBD1 or TRBD2 (5 bases each). This CDR3 has 15 residues. CDR1 MNHNS and CDR2 SASEGT come from the germline V gene. V was trimmed by 2 bases and J by 5 bases, leaving 16 bases between them.

J is TRBJ2-7 and V is TRBV5-1; 8 bases fit TRBD1. V lost 0 bases to trimming and J lost 2 bases; unmatched junction nucleotides: 16. This CDR3 is 19 amino acids long. Germline V CDR1 and CDR2: SGHRS, YFSETQ. The CDR3 loop reads CASSLAGSPSRGPPYEQYF. For the CDR3, the DNA is TGCGCCAGCAGCTTGGCCGGTTCGCCGTCCAGGGGGCCTCCCTACGAGCAGTACTTC. Complete variable domain (other parts from reference TRBV5-1 and TRBJ2-7): KAGVTQTPRYLIKTRGQQVTLSCSPISGHRSVSWYQQTPGQGLQFLFEYFSETQRNKGNFPGRFSGRQFSNSRSEMNVSTLELGDSALYLCASSLAGSPSRGPPYEQYFGPGTRLTVT.

This clone was seen only once. This chain links TRBV5-4 with TRBJ2-5; D assignment may be TRBD1 or TRBD2 (5 bases each). The CDR3 loop spans 14 amino acids. V shed 2 bases and J shed 2 bases, with 10 bases lying between them. The germline V gene has CDR1 SGHNT and CDR2 YYREEE (reference sequence). CDR3 coding DNA: TGTGCCAGCAGCTTACCGGGACGACAAGAGACCCAGTACTTC. Its protein is CASSLPGRQETQYF.

The table lists this clone with a count of one. The chain uses TRBV19 and TRBJ2-2; D not resolved. CDR1 LNHDA and CDR2 SQIVND come from the germline V gene (reference sequence). The CDR3 totals 14 residues. With 3 bases removed from V and 0 bases from J, the gap between germline ends came to 5 bases. CDR3 DNA: TGTGCCAGTAGTATGGGCGCGAACACCGGGGAGCTGTTTTTT. Translated: CASSMGANTGELFF.

The chain employs TRBV30 and TRBJ1-1; D call uncertain. The ends were cut back, 3 bases at V and 6 bases at J, with 11 bases in the middle. The germline gives CDR1 GTSNPN, CDR2 SVGIG (reference sequence). CDR3 length: 12 amino acids. The CDR3 nucleotides are TGTGCCTGGAGGGACCCACATCCTGAAGCTTTCTTT. Amino acid sequence: CAWRDPHPEAFF.

The rearrangement uses TRBV2 and TRBJ1-4; D is perhaps TRBD1 (5 bases). The length of the CDR3 is 14 residues. Germline CDR1 and CDR2: SNHLY and FYNNEI. Trimming left V 6 bases short and J 0 bases short, with 8 bases between. CDR3 DNA: TGTGCCAGCAGGCCAGGGTCAACTAATGAAAAACTGTTTTTT. Protein sequence: CASRPGSTNEKLFF.

J is TRBJ2-2 and V is TRBV7-8, with TRBD1 identical over 7 bases. Germline V gene sequence: CDR1 SGHVS, CDR2 FQNEAQ. After removal of 5 bases from V and 3 bases from J, the junction contained 6 bases not matched to a gene. The CDR3 is 15 residues long. Here the CDR3 reads CASSTADRYTGELFF. In nucleotides, the CDR3 is TGTGCCAGCAGCACGGCGGACAGGTACACCGGGGAGCTGTTTTTT. Using reference TRBV7-8 and TRBJ2-2 for the parts outside the CDR3, the full variable domain is GAGVSQSPRYKVAKRGQDVALRCDPISGHVSLFWYQQALGQGPEFLTYFQNEAQLDKSGLPSDRFFAERPEGSVSTLKIQRTQQEDSAVYLCASSTADRYTGELFFGEGSRLTVL.

This rearrangement joins TRBV7-2 to TRBJ2-7; the match to TRBD1 covers 8 bases. Trimming took 2 bases from V and 2 from J; bases not matched to a gene: 2. The CDR3 is made up of 14 amino acids. CDR1 and CDR2 from the germline V gene are SGHTA and FQGNSA. CDR3 coding DNA: TGTGCCAGCAGCTTAAGGGACAGGACCTACGAGCAGTACTTC. Translation gives CASSLRDRTYEQYF.

The CDR3 loop is CASSLGTSPDEQFF. The CDR3 DNA sequence: TGTGCCAGCAGCTTAGGGACTAGCCCCGATGAGCAGTTCTTC. The chain is built from TRBV7-2 and TRBJ2-1, with 8 bases lining up with TRBD2. Germline V CDR1 and CDR2: SGHTA, FQGNSA. The V segment lost 1 base and the J segment 8 bases; nucleotides outside the gene matches: 4. This CDR3 is built from 14 residues.

The genes are TRBV10-3 and TRBJ1-5; 7 nucleotides agree with TRBD1. Looked up from germline, CDR1 is ENHRY and CDR2 is SYGVKD. J was trimmed by 6 bases and V by 2 bases; bases with no gene match: 7. The CDR3 consists of 15 residues. This chain's CDR3 is CAISEGAGGGQPQHF. CDR3 nucleotide sequence: TGTGCCATCAGTGAGGGGGCAGGGGGTGGTCAGCCCCAGCATTTT.

This clone appeared a single time. The CDR3, as DNA: TGTGCCAGCAGCTTGGAGTTGGACTACGAGCAGTACTTC. Protein product: CASSLELDYEQYF. The genes are TRBV5-4 and TRBJ2-7; D is undetermined. Deletions cut 0 bases from V and 3 bases from J, with 7 bases between. The CDR3 sequence is 13 residues long. The germline V gene has CDR1 SGHNT and CDR2 YYREEE (reference sequence).

This rearrangement joins TRBV6-6 to TRBJ2-5; 11 nucleotides align to TRBD2. This CDR3 spans 20 amino acids. Germline values: CDR1 MNHNY, CDR2 SVGAGI (reference sequence). The trim removed 5 bases at V and 0 bases at J, leaving 17 bases unmatched. The CDR3 DNA is TGTGCCAGCAGTCGACGGGCAGGTGGTACTAGCGGGGGTTACCAAGAGACCCAGTACTTC. It encodes CASSRRAGGTSGGYQETQYF.

The chain recombines TRBV5-1 with TRBJ2-3, with 7 bases matching TRBD2. Germline assignment: CDR1 SGHRS and CDR2 YFSETQ. Unmatched junction bases numbered 7, after V lost 2 bases and J lost 4 bases. The CDR3 runs to 15 residues. CDR3 loop: CASSLGRDRADTQYF. The DNA of the CDR3 is TGCGCCAGCAGCTTAGGGAGGGACCGGGCAGATACGCAGTATTTT.

The genes are TRBV6-5 and TRBJ1-6; weak D call: TRBD1 (5 bases). Trimming took off 2 bases at V and 9 bases at J, with 11 bases between the two ends. Germline CDR1 is MNHEY and CDR2 is SVGAGI. The CDR3 consists of 14 residues. CDR3 sequence (DNA): TGTGCCAGCAGTTACAGGGGACTCGGTTCACCCCTCCACTTT. As protein: CASSYRGLGSPLHF.

The CDR3 loop is CAWDREGYGYTF. CDR3 DNA: TGTGCCTGGGACAGGGAGGGATATGGCTACACCTTC. V gene TRBV30 combines with J gene TRBJ1-2; 7 positions agree with TRBD1. From germline, CDR1 is GTSNPN and CDR2 SVGIG (reference sequence). V lost 5 bases and J lost 5; bases outside the gene matches: 5. The CDR3 loop spans 12 amino acids.

The chain has TRBV27 and TRBJ2-3; D remains unclear. Germline CDR1 is MNHEY and CDR2 is SMNVEV (reference sequence). V dropped 5 bases and J dropped 11 bases, with 26 bases sitting between them. The CDR3 covers 16 residues. The CDR3 DNA sequence: TGTGCCAGCAGTCCGTACAGAGCTGGTCCGTCCTATGGGCAGTATTTT. It is translated as CASSPYRAGPSYGQYF.